These T cell receptor beta chains were read from a single sample in a study of blood T cells in healthy people across ages. TCRdb reprocessed the 5' RACE reads via MiXCR and lists one record per CDR3 protein. The sample has hundreds of thousands of distinct CDR3 sequences; more than 55% are singletons. The sequencing input was blood. The receptors come from a man aged 35-49 years in good health. Both conserved end residues are part of each CDR3.

v_call cdr3_aa
TRBV15 CATSRPAGVEQFF
TRBV7-3 CASSLTGLATEAFF
TRBV5-1 CASSSGTHQETQYF
TRBV6-4 CASSETGQADTQYF
TRBV6-2/TRBV6-3 CASSTITLRPQHF
TRBV29-1 CSGTTGMGNIQYF
TRBV7-2 CASSPRTSGRPSFETQYF
TRBV2 CASRTGTGLETQYF
TRBV9 CASSVGQQEYYEQYF
TRBV7-2 CASSQYSGSTDTQYF
TRBV7-2 CASSLAIGQGRSYEQYF
TRBV5-1 CASSSRTGTTQETQYF
TRBV7-6 CASSSDTEETQYF
TRBV5-1 CASSSQGEQYF
TRBV24-1 CATSDLMGQGEETQYF
TRBV7-8 CASSLHDRRRGEQYF
TRBV28 CASSPEFGTHYTF
TRBV11-1 CASGLNSFSGETQYF
TRBV5-4 CASSDTGTGFSGANVLTF
TRBV7-6 CASSLVDYQETQYF
TRBV5-1 CASSLEQTTSGANVLTF
TRBV13 CASGSGGAAHYGYTF
TRBV7-2 CASSWTLSKAKNIQYF
TRBV7-2 CASSLDGGRAREQYF
TRBV10-2 CASSQQITEAFF
TRBV6-2/TRBV6-3 CASSFIAGQETQYF
TRBV28 CASSYRISGANVLTF
TRBV4-2 CASSQELMEDTQYF
TRBV18 CASSHYRDRAYEQYF
TRBV12-3/TRBV12-4 CASSLVPGQGYTF
TRBV6-5 CASSSLTSGGDTQYF
TRBV25-1 CASSVFYGYTF
TRBV28 CASSLPWTSGYRDTQYF
TRBV2 CAGSTSGGSEQYF
TRBV6-5 CASSYQPSSGANVLTF
TRBV29-1 CSVGMRRGPSYGYTF
TRBV5-1 CASSPSGQGNQPQHF
TRBV7-9 CASSLDTKGAHEQYF
TRBV12-3/TRBV12-4 CASTAIAFTGELFF
TRBV4-2 CASSQDLSRTNVLTF
TRBV25-1 CASSGTIAKNIQYF